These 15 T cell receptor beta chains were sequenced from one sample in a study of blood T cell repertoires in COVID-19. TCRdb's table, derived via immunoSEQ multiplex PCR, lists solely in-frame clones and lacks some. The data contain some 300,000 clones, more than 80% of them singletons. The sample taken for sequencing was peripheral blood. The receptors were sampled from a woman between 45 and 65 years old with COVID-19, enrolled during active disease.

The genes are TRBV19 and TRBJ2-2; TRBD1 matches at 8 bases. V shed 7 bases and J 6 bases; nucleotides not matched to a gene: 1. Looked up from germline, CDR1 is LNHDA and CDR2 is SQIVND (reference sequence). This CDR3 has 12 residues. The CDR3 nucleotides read TGTGCCAGTAAACAGGGGGCCGGGGAGCTGTTTTTT. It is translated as CASKQGAGELFF.

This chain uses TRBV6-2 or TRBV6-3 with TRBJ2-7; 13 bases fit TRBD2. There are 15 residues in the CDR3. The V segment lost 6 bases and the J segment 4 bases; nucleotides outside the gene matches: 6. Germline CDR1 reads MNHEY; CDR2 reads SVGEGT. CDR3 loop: CASSHGLAGAYEQYF. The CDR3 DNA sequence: TGTGCCAGCAGCCATGGACTAGCGGGAGCTTACGAGCAGTACTTC.

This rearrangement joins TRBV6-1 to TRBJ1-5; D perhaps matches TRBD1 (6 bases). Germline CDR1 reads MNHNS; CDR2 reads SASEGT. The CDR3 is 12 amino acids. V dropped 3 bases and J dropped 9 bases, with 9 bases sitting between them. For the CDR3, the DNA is TGTGCCAGCAGTGACCAGGACAGGCCCCAGCATTTT. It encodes CASSDQDRPQHF.

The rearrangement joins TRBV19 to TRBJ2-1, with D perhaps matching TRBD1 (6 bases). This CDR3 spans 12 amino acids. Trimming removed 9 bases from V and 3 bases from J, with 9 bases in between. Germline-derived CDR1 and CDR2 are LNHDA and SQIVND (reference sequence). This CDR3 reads CASGQNYNEQFF. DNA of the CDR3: TGTGCCAGCGGACAGAACTACAATGAGCAGTTCTTC.

The CDR3: CASSSGLAGNWQFF. In DNA, the CDR3 is TGTGCCAGCAGCTCCGGACTAGCGGGAAACTGGCAGTTCTTC. The gene calls are TRBV11-3 and TRBJ2-1, with TRBD2 identical over 12 bases. CDR1 and CDR2 from the germline V gene are SGHNT and YENEEA. The CDR3 consists of 14 residues. V was pared by 4 bases and J by 12 bases, with 7 bases of the junction left unmatched.

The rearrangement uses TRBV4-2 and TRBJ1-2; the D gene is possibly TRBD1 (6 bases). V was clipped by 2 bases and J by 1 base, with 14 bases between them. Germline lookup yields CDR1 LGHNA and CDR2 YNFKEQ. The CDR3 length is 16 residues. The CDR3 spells CASSQLRDTYNYGYTF. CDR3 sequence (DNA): TGTGCCAGCAGCCAACTACGGGACACCTATAACTATGGCTACACCTTC.

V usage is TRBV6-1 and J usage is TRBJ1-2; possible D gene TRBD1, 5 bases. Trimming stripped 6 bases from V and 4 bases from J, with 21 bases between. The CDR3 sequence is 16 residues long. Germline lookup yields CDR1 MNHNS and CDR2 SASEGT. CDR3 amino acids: CASSEPPWGDGYGYTF. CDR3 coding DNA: TGTGCCAGCAGCGAACCCCCCTGGGGGGACGGCTATGGCTACACCTTC.

CDR3 protein: CAWSVGSARNEKLFF. CDR3 sequence (DNA): TGTGCCTGGAGTGTAGGGAGCGCAAGGAATGAAAAACTGTTTTTT. The chain couples TRBV30 to TRBJ1-4, with no clear D. Trimming shortened V by 0 bases and J by 5 bases, and 13 bases separated the two germline ends. Germline lookup yields CDR1 GTSNPN and CDR2 SVGIG (reference sequence). CDR3 length equals 15 residues.

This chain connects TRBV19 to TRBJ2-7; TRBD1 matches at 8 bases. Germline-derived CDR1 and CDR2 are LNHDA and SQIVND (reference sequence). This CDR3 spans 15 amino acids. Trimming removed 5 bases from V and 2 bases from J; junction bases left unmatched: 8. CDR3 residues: CASSLPGTGTYEQYF. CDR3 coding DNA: TGTGCCAGTAGTCTCCCCGGGACAGGCACCTACGAGCAGTACTTC.

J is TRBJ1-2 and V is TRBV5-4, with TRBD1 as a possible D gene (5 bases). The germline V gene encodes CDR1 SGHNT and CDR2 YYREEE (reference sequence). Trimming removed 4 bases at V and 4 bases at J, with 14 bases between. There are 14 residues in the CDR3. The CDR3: CASSLADSSYGYTF. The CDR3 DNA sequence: TGTGCCAGCAGCCTTGCTGACAGTAGCTATGGCTACACCTTC.

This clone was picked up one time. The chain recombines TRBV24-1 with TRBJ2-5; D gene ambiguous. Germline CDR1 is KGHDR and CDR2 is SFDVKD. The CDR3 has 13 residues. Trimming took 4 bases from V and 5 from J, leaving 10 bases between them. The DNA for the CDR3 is TGTGCCACCAGTGACCACTTGACTGAGACCCAGTACTTC. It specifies CATSDHLTETQYF.

The DNA of the CDR3 is TGTGCCTGGAGTGTACGCGGGAGCAATCAGCCCCAGCATTTT. This gives the protein CAWSVRGSNQPQHF. This chain joins TRBV30 and TRBJ1-5; D gene uncertain. Germline V gene sequence: CDR1 GTSNPN, CDR2 SVGIG (reference sequence). The CDR3 spans 14 residues. Trimming took off 0 bases at V and 1 base at J, with 7 bases between the two ends.

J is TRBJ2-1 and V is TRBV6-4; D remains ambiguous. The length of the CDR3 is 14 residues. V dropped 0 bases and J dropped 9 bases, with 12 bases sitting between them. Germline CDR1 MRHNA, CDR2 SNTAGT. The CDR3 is CASSDSLGDLEQFF. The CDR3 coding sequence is TGTGCCAGCAGTGACTCGTTGGGCGATCTTGAGCAGTTCTTC.

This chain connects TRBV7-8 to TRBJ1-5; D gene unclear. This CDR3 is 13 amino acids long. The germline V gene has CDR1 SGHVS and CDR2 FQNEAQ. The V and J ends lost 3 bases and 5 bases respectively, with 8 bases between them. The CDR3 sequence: CASSFSADQPQHF. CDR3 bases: TGTGCCAGCAGCTTTTCGGCGGATCAGCCCCAGCATTTT.

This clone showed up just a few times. The CDR3 DNA is TGTGCCAGCAGTTTTAGCCTGAGCTACGAGCAGTACTTC. Encoded protein: CASSFSLSYEQYF. The chain is built from TRBV27 and TRBJ2-7; unclear D gene. This CDR3 comprises 13 residues. CDR1 is MNHEY and CDR2 is SMNVEV in the germline V gene (reference sequence). Trimming stripped 3 bases from V and 3 bases from J, with 9 bases between.